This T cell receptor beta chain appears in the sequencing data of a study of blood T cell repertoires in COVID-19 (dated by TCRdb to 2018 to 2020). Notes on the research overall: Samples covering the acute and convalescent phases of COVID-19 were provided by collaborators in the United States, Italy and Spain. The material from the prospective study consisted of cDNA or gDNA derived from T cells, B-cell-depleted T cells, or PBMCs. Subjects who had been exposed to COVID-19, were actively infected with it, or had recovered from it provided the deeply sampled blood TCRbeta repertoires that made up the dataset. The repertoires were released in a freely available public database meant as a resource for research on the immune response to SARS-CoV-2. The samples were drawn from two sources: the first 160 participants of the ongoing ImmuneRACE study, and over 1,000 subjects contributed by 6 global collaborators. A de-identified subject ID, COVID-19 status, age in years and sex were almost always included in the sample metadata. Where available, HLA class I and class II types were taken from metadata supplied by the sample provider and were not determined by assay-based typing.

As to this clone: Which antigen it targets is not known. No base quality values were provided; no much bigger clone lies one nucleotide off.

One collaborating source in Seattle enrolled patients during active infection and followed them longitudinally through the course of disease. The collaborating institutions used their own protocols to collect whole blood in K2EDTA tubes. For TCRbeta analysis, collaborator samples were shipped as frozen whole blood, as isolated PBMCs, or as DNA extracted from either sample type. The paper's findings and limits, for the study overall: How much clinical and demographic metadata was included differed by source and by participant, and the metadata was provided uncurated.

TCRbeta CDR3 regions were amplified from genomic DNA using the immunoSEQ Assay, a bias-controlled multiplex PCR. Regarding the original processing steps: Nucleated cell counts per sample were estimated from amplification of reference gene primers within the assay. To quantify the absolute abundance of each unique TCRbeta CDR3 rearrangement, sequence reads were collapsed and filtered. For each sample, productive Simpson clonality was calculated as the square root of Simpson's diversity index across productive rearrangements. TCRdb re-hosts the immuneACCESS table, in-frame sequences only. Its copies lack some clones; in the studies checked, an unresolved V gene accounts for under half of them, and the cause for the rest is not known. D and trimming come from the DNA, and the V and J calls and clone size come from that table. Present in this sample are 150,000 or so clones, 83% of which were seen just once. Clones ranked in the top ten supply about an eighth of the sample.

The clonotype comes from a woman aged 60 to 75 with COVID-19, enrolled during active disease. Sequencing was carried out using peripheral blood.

Here is the DNA: TGTGCCAGCAGCTTAAGCGAGATGAGTACTGAAGCTTTCTTT. Translated, this is CASSLSEMSTEAFF. This receptor chain uses TRBV7-3 and TRBJ1-1; there is no confident call for the D gene. The germline V gene sets CDR1 to SGHTA and CDR2 to FQGTGA. The CDR3 numbers 14 residues from cysteine through phenylalanine. Only CDR3 DNA is held: 42 bases, read in frame from base 1. V and J lose 1 base and 5 bases, and a span of 11 bases separates them.